A single sample gave rise to the 22 T cell receptor beta chains below, sequenced in a study of response to subunit inactivated influenza vaccine. TCRdb used MiXCR to reprocess the RT-PCR reads, holding one entry per CDR3 protein. The table lists about half a million distinct CDR3 sequences, approximately 11% of them singletons. The starting material was PBMCs from blood, obtained about 40 days after vaccination. Every receptor here comes from a middle-aged man who received an inactivated influenza vaccine.

V usage is TRBV20-1 and J usage is TRBJ2-6, with no clear D. Germline assignment: CDR1 DFQATT and CDR2 SNEGSKA (reference sequence). There are 17 residues in the CDR3. Trimming took 0 bases from V and 0 from J, leaving 12 bases between them. CDR3 protein: CSARDRISFSGANVLTF. Written as DNA, the CDR3 is TGCAGTGCTAGAGACAGAATCAGTTTCTCTGGGGCCAACGTCCTGACTTTC.

This CDR3 is CASSYGGGETQYF. CDR3 in DNA: TGTGCCAGCAGTTACGGAGGGGGGGAGACCCAGTACTTC. This rearrangement joins TRBV6-5 to TRBJ2-5; D is perhaps TRBD1 or TRBD2 (6 bases each). Germline CDR1 and CDR2: MNHEY and SVGAGI. The V gene lost 2 bases and the J gene lost 5 bases, with 9 bases spanning the gap. This CDR3 spans 13 amino acids.

This clonotype was seen only a few times. The gene calls are TRBV10-3 and TRBJ2-1; D may be TRBD1 (6 bases). The germline V gene encodes CDR1 ENHRY and CDR2 SYGVKD. This CDR3 contains 14 residues. The ends were cut back, 6 bases at V and 4 bases at J, with 13 bases in the middle. CDR3 loop: CAIRAMGAYNEQFF. CDR3 DNA: TGTGCCATCAGGGCAATGGGGGCGTACAATGAGCAGTTCTTC.

This clonotype was seen ten or more times. V and J are TRBV7-2 and TRBJ2-5; D is possibly TRBD1 or TRBD2 (5 bases each). V shed 1 base and J shed 5 bases, with 11 bases lying between them. In germline, CDR1 is SGHTA, CDR2 FQGNSA. The CDR3 runs to 14 residues. CDR3 coding DNA: TGTGCCAGCAGCTTAGTGCCCTGGGGGGAGACCCAGTACTTC. Translated: CASSLVPWGETQYF.

This clonotype was detected a few times. V gene TRBV20-1 combines with J gene TRBJ2-3; tentative D call: TRBD1 (6 bases). The CDR3 has 13 amino acids. Germline V gene sequence: CDR1 DFQATT, CDR2 SNEGSKA (reference sequence). V was shortened by 6 bases and J by 6 bases, with 16 bases between the two germline ends. The CDR3 DNA reads as TGCAGTGCATACAGCTTTAGGGGGGATACGCAGTATTTT. Protein sequence: CSAYSFRGDTQYF.

The V gene is TRBV2, the J gene TRBJ2-5; D unclear. The V gene's germline CDR1 is SNHLY and CDR2 FYNNEI. V shed 7 bases and J shed 2 bases, with 5 bases lying between them. There are 11 residues in the CDR3. Here the CDR3 DNA reads TGTGCCAGCACGAGACAAGAGACCCAGTACTTC. The encoded protein is CASTRQETQYF.

The CDR3, as DNA: TGCGCCAGCAGCGTAGGACCCTTCTACTCCTACGAGCAGTACTTC. The encoded protein is CASSVGPFYSYEQYF. This chain joins TRBV5-1 and TRBJ2-7; D remains ambiguous. Germline CDR1 is SGHRS and CDR2 is YFSETQ. This CDR3 has 15 amino acids. The V end lost 4 bases, the J end lost 0 bases, and 14 bases lay between the germline ends.

This clonotype was observed a handful of times. The chain combines TRBV4-3 with TRBJ2-2; possible D gene TRBD1, 5 bases. V dropped 2 bases and J dropped 3 bases, with 13 bases sitting between them. The length of the CDR3 is 16 residues. Germline CDR1 and CDR2: LGHNA and YSLEER. The CDR3 coding sequence is TGCGCCAGCAGCCAAAAAGGGGCTATCTACACCGGGGAGCTGTTTTTT. Protein sequence: CASSQKGAIYTGELFF.

As DNA, the CDR3 is TGTGCCAGCAGCTCACCTCCGGGGGCGCGAACCGGGGAGCTGTTTTTT. Its translation: CASSSPPGARTGELFF. The V call is TRBV7-2, the J call TRBJ2-2; tentatively, D is TRBD1 or TRBD2 (6 bases each). Germline V gene data show CDR1 as SGHTA and CDR2 as FQGNSA. Trimming took off 4 bases at V and 5 bases at J, with 17 bases between the two ends. The CDR3 covers 16 residues.

The chain recombines TRBV20-1 with TRBJ2-3; 14 nucleotides agree with TRBD2. The length of the CDR3 is 16 residues. CDR1 and CDR2 (germline): DFQATT, SNEGSKA (reference sequence). J was trimmed by 7 bases and V by 3 bases; bases with no gene match: 9. The chain's CDR3 is CSASAGTSGSRHTQYF. The DNA for the CDR3 is TGCAGTGCTAGTGCTGGGACTAGCGGGAGCAGACATACGCAGTATTTT.

Ten or more counts support this clonotype. The rearrangement uses TRBV12-3 or TRBV12-4 and TRBJ2-5; TRBD1 agrees at 7 bases. The V segment lost 5 bases and the J segment 5 bases; nucleotides outside the gene matches: 14. This CDR3 region has 16 residues. The CDR3 loop is CASSTSLKTGRETQYF. The CDR3 nucleotides read TGTGCCAGCAGTACCTCCCTGAAGACAGGGCGCGAGACCCAGTACTTC.

This rearrangement joins TRBV4-1 to TRBJ1-1; D might be TRBD1 (5 bases). Trimming took off 1 base at V and 7 bases at J, with 10 bases between the two ends. Germline CDR1 is MGHRA and CDR2 is YSYEKL. This CDR3 contains 13 residues. The CDR3 loop is CASSQVATVEAFF. In nucleotides, the CDR3 is TGCGCCAGCAGCCAAGTCGCGACAGTTGAAGCTTTCTTT.

J is TRBJ1-2 and V is TRBV6-1; unclear D gene. The CDR3 has 14 amino acids. V lost 6 bases, J lost 7 bases, and 18 bases lay in between. Germline CDR1 is MNHNS and CDR2 is SASEGT. The CDR3 DNA follows: TGTGCCAGCAGCTCAAAGGGAGGCTACTTTGGCTACACCTTC. Translated: CASSSKGGYFGYTF.

The V call is TRBV12-3 or TRBV12-4, the J call TRBJ1-2; D remains unclear. The CDR3 consists of 13 residues. Trimming cost V 3 bases and J 4 bases, with 9 bases left between them. CDR3 sequence: CASSFRQVYGYTF. In DNA, the CDR3 is TGTGCCAGCAGTTTTAGGCAAGTCTATGGCTACACCTTC.

V is TRBV28 and J is TRBJ2-3; tentatively, D is TRBD2 (5 bases). Germline lookup yields CDR1 MDHEN and CDR2 SYDVKM. V lost 4 bases and J 4 bases, leaving 15 bases between the germline ends. CDR3 length: 15 residues. Here the CDR3 DNA reads TGTGCCAGCAGTTCTCGAGTGGGAGTAGCAGATACGCAGTATTTT. This sequence encodes CASSSRVGVADTQYF.

The chain carries TRBV30 and TRBJ2-1; 11 positions agree with TRBD2. Losses at the gene ends were 1 base for V and 3 bases for J; bases not matched to a gene: 2. Germline V gives CDR1 GTSNPN, CDR2 SVGIG (reference sequence). The CDR3 contains 15 residues. The CDR3, as DNA: TGTGCCTGGAGTGCACTAGCGGGAGTCTACAATGAGCAGTTCTTC. It is translated as CAWSALAGVYNEQFF.

This clonotype was counted ten times or more. This chain uses TRBV14 with TRBJ2-6; 13 bases fit TRBD2. The germline V gene encodes CDR1 SGHDN and CDR2 FVKESK. Trimming cost V 8 bases and J 1 base; bases outside gene matches: 5. This CDR3 has 17 residues. For the CDR3, the DNA is TGTGCCAGCCGAGGACTAGCGGGAGAATCTGGGGCCAACGTCCTGACTTTC. This sequence encodes CASRGLAGESGANVLTF. Full variable domain (rest looked up from reference TRBV14 and TRBJ2-6): EAGVTQFPSHSVIEKGQTVTLRCDPISGHDNLYWYRRVMGKEIKFLLHFVKESKQDESGMPNNRFLAERTGGTYSTLKVQPAELEDSGVYFCASRGLAGESGANVLTFGAGSRLTVL.

This clonotype has a handful of counts. The chain links TRBV4-1 to TRBJ1-4; D remains unclear. The V gene's germline CDR1 is MGHRA and CDR2 YSYEKL. This CDR3 has 15 residues. Trimming stripped 1 base from V and 4 bases from J, with 10 bases between. Here the CDR3 reads CASSQVAAFNEKLFF. The DNA for the CDR3 is TGCGCCAGCAGCCAAGTAGCCGCATTTAATGAAAAACTGTTTTTT.

This clonotype was found a few times. The genes are TRBV12-3 or TRBV12-4 and TRBJ2-7; 9 positions agree with TRBD1. CDR3 length: 15 residues. V shed 5 bases, J shed 6 bases, and the junction held 11 bases outside the gene matches. CDR3 residues: CASSRSGTGIAEQYF. The DNA of the CDR3 is TGTGCCAGCAGTCGATCCGGGACAGGGATTGCCGAGCAGTACTTC.

There are many counts of this clonotype. The gene calls are TRBV12-3 or TRBV12-4 and TRBJ2-7; 9 bases are a match to TRBD1. The CDR3 extends over 16 amino acids. After removal of 6 bases from V and 4 bases from J, the junction contained 13 bases not matched to a gene. The CDR3 DNA reads as TGTGCCAGCAGCCCGCGAGACACAGGGGGCGGGTACGAGCAGTACTTC. It translates to CASSPRDTGGGYEQYF.

The rearrangement joins TRBV5-1 to TRBJ1-4; the D gene is possibly TRBD1 (5 bases). Looked up from germline, CDR1 is SGHRS and CDR2 is YFSETQ. V was clipped by 2 bases and J by 8 bases, with 13 bases between them. This CDR3 is 14 amino acids long. Here the CDR3 reads CASSLSGQREKLFF. The DNA of the CDR3 is TGCGCCAGCAGCTTATCGGGGCAGCGAGAAAAACTGTTTTTT.

This clonotype has more than one count but fewer than ten. The gene calls are TRBV15 and TRBJ2-7; 9 bases fit TRBD1. The CDR3 covers 15 residues. Germline CDR1 reads LNHNV; CDR2 reads YYDKDF (reference sequence). The V and J ends lost 1 base and 4 bases, in that order; junction bases with no gene match: 5. For the CDR3, the DNA is TGTGCCACCAGCAGAGCTCCTGGGACAGGGTACGAGCAGTACTTC. Translated, it gives CATSRAPGTGYEQYF. Full variable domain (missing parts from reference TRBV15 and TRBJ2-7): DAMVIQNPRYQVTQFGKPVTLSCSQTLNHNVMYWYQQKSSQAPKLLFHYYDKDFNNEADTPDNFQSRRPNTSFCFLDIRSPGLGDTAMYLCATSRAPGTGYEQYFGPGTRLTVT.